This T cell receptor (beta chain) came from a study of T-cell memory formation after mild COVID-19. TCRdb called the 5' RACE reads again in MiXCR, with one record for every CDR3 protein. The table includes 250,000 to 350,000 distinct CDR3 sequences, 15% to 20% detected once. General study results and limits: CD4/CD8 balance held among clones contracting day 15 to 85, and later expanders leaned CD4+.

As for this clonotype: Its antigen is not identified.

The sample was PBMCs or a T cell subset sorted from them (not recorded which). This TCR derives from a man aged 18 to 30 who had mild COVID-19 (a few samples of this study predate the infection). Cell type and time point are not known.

In nucleotides, the CDR3 is TGCAGTGCCTCAGGGGGTGGGTACTATGGCTACACCTTC. This encodes CSASGGGYYGYTF. This rearrangement joins TRBV20-1 to TRBJ1-2, with 7 bases lining up with TRBD1. The trim removed 6 bases at V and 3 bases at J, leaving 7 bases unmatched. The CDR3 covers 13 residues. From germline, CDR1 is DFQATT and CDR2 SNEGSKA (reference sequence).